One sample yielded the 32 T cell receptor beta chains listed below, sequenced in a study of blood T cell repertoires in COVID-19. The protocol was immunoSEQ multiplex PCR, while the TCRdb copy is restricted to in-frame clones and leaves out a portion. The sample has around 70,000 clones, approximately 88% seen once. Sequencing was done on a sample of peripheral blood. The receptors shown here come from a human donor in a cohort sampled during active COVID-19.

CDR3 amino acids: CASSPEDRFDYGYTF. CDR3 DNA sequence: TGTGCCAGCAGTCCTGAGGACAGATTCGACTATGGCTACACCTTC. The chain recombines TRBV2 with TRBJ1-2; TRBD1 is a possible D gene (6 bases). Germline V gene data show CDR1 as SNHLY and CDR2 as FYNNEI. CDR3 size: 15 residues. Trimming took off 5 bases at V and 3 bases at J, with 16 bases between the two ends. Full variable domain (outside the CDR3, taken from reference TRBV2 and TRBJ1-2): EPEVTQTPSHQVTQMGQEVILRCVPISNHLYFYWYRQILGQKVEFLVSFYNNEISEKSEIFDDQFSVERPDGSNFTLKIRSTKLEDSAMYFCASSPEDRFDYGYTFGSGTRLTVV.

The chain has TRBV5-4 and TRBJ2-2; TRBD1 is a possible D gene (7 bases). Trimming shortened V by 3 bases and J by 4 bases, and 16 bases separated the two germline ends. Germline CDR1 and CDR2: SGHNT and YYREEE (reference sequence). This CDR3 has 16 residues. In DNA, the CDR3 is TGTGCCAGCAGCTCTGTTGGAGGGGGCTTCACCGGGGAGCTGTTTTTT. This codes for CASSSVGGGFTGELFF. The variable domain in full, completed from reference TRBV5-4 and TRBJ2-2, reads ETGVTQSPTHLIKTRGQQVTLRCSSQSGHNTVSWYQQALGQGPQFIFQYYREEENGRGNFPPRFSGLQFPNYSSELNVNALELDDSALYLCASSSVGGGFTGELFFGEGSRLTVL.

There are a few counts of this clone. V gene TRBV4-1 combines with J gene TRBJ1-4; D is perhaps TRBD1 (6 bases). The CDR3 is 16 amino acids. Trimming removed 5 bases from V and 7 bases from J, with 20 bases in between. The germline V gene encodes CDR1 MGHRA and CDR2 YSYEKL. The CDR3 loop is CASSSGTLWHGEKLFF. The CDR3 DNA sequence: TGCGCCAGCAGCAGCGGGACACTTTGGCACGGTGAAAAACTGTTTTTT.

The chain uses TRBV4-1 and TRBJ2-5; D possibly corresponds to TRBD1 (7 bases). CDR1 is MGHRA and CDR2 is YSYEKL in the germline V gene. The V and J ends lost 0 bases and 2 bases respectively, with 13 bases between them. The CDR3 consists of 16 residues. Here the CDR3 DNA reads TGCGCCAGCAGCCAAGATGGAGGGGGCCCACAAGAGACCCAGTACTTC. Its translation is CASSQDGGGPQETQYF.

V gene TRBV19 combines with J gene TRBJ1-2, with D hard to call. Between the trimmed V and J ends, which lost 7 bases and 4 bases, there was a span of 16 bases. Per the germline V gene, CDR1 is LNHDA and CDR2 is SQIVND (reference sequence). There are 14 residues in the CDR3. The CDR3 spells CASTEGLTTYGYTF. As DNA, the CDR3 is TGTGCCAGTACCGAGGGCCTAACGACCTATGGCTACACCTTC. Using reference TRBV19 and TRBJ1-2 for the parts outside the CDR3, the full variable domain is DGGITQSPKYLFRKEGQNVTLSCEQNLNHDAMYWYRQDPGQGLRLIYYSQIVNDFQKGDIAEGYSVSREKKESFPLTVTSAQKNPTAFYLCASTEGLTTYGYTFGSGTRLTVV.

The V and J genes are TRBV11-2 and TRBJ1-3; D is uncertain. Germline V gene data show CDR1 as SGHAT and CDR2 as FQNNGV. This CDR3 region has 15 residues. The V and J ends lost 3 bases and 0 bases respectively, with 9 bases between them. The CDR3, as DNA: TGTGCCAGCAGCTTGCAGATAAGCTCTGGAAACACCATATATTTT. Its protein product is CASSLQISSGNTIYF.

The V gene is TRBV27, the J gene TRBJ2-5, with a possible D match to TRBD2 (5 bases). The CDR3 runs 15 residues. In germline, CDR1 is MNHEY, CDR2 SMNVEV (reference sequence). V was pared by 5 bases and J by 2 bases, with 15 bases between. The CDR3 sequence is CASSPREGYQETQYF. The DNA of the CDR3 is TGTGCCAGCAGTCCGCGTGAGGGCTATCAAGAGACCCAGTACTTC.

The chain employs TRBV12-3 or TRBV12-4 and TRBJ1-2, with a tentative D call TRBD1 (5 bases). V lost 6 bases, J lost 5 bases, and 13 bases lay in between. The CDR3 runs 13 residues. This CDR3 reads CASSPTGGYGYTF. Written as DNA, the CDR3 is TGTGCCAGCAGCCCTACGGGGGGGTATGGCTACACCTTC.

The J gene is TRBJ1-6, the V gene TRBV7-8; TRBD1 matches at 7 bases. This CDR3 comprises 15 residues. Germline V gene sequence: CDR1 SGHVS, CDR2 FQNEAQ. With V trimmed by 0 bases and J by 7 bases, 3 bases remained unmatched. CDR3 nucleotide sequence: TGTGCCAGCAGCTTAGCGGCAGGGGGGAATTCACCCCTCCACTTT. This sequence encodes CASSLAAGGNSPLHF.

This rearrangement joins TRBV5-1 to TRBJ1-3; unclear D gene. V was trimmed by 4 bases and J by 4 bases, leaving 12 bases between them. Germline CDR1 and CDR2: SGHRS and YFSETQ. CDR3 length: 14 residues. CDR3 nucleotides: TGCGCCAGCAGCACGGGGAGGGCCGGAAACACCATATATTTT. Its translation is CASSTGRAGNTIYF.

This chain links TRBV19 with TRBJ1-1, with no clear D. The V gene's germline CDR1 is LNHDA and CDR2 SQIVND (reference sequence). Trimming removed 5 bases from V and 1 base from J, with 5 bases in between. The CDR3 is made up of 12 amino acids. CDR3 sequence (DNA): TGTGCCAGTAGTCAGAAGAACACTGAAGCTTTCTTT. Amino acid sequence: CASSQKNTEAFF.

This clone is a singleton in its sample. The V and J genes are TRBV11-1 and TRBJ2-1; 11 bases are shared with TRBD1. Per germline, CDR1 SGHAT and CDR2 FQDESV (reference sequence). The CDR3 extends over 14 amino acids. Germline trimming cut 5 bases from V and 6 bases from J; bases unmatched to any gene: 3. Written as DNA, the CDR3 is TGTGCCAGCAGCCTGGACAGGGGGCTCAATGAGCAGTTCTTC. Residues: CASSLDRGLNEQFF.

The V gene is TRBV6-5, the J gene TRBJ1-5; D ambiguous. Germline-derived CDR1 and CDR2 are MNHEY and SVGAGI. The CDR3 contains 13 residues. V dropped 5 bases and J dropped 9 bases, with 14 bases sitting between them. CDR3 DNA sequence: TGTGCCAGCAGTCCGGGGAGCCTTGGGCCCCAGCATTTT. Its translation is CASSPGSLGPQHF.

The CDR3 region has the DNA TGTGCCTGGAGTCCCCCGGGACACCTTATCGCTAACTATGGCTACACCTTC. Translating gives CAWSPPGHLIANYGYTF. The V call is TRBV30, the J call TRBJ1-2; maybe TRBD1 (6 bases). The CDR3 runs 17 residues. Looked up from germline, CDR1 is GTSNPN and CDR2 is SVGIG (reference sequence). Deletions cut 2 bases from V and 0 bases from J, with 19 bases between.

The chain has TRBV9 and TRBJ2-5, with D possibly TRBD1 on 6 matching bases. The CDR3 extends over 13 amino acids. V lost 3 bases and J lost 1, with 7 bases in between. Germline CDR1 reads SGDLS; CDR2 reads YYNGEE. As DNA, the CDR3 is TGTGCCAGCAGCGCGGACAGCCAAGAGACCCAGTACTTC. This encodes CASSADSQETQYF.

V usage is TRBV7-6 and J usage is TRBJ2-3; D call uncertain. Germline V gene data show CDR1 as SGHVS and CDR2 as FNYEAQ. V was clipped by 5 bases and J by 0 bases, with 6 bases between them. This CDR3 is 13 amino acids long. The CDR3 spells CASSPGSTDTQYF. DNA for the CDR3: TGTGCCAGCAGCCCGGGTAGCACAGATACGCAGTATTTT.

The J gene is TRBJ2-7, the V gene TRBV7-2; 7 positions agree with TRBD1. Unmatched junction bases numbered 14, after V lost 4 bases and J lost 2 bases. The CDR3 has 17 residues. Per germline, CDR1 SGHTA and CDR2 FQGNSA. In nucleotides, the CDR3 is TGTGCCAGCAGCTCAAGGGGGCTGACCGACCCCCCCTACGAGCAGTACTTC. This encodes CASSSRGLTDPPYEQYF. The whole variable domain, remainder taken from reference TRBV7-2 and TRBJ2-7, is GAGVSQSPSNKVTEKGKDVELRCDPISGHTALYWYRQSLGQGLEFLIYFQGNSAPDKSGLPSDRFSAERTGGSVSTLTIQRTQQEDSAVYLCASSSRGLTDPPYEQYFGPGTRLTVT.

The CDR3 nucleotides are TGTGCCAGCTGCCTCAAGCCTAACTATGGCTACACCTTC. This translates into CASCLKPNYGYTF. The genes are TRBV6-2 or TRBV6-3 and TRBJ1-2; D is uncertain. The germline V gene encodes CDR1 MNHEY and CDR2 SVGEGT. The ends were cut back, 8 bases at V and 0 bases at J, with 10 bases in the middle. The CDR3 covers 13 residues.

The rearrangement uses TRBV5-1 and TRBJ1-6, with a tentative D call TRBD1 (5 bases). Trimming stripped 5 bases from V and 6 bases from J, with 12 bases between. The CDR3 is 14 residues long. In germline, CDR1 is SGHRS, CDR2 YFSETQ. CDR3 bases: TGCGCCAGCAGGGTGGGAGGGGTTAATTCACCCCTCCACTTT. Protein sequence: CASRVGGVNSPLHF. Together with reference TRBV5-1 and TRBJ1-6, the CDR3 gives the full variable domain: KAGVTQTPRYLIKTRGQQVTLSCSPISGHRSVSWYQQTPGQGLQFLFEYFSETQRNKGNFPGRFSGRQFSNSRSEMNVSTLELGDSALYLCASRVGGVNSPLHFGNGTRLTVT.

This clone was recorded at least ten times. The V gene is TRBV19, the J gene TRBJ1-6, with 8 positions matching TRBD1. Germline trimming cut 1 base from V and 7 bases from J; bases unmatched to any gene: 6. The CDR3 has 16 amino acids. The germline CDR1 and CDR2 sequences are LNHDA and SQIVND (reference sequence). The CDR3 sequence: CASSIAGQGGNSPLHF. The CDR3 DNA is TGTGCCAGTAGTATAGCCGGACAGGGAGGGAATTCACCCCTCCACTTT.

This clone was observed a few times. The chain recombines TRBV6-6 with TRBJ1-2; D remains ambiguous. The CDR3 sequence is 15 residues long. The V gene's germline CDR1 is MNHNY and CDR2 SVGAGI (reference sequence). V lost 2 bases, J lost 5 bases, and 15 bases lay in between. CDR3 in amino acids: CASSYGGEAGYGYTF. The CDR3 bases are TGTGCCAGCAGTTACGGCGGGGAAGCTGGTTATGGCTACACCTTC.

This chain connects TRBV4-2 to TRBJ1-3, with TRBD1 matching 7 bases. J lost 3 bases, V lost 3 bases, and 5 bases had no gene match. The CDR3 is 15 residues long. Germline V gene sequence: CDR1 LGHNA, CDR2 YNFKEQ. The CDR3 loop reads CASSQDRRNGNTIYF. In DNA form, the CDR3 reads TGTGCCAGCAGCCAGGACAGGAGAAATGGAAACACCATATATTTT.

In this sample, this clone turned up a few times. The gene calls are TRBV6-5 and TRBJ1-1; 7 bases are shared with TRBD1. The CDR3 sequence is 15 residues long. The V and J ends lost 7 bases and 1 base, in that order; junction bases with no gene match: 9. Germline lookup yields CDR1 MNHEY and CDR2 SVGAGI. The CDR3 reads CASKRGQMENTEAFF. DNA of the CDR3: TGTGCCAGCAAGAGGGGGCAGATGGAGAACACTGAAGCTTTCTTT.

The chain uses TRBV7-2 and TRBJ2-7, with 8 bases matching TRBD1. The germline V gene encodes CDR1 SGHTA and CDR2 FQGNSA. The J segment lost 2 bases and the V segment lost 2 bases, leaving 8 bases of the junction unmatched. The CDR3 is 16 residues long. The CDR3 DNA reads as TGTGCCAGCAGCTTAACCCTTGACAGGGGCGCCTACGAGCAGTACTTC. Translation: CASSLTLDRGAYEQYF.

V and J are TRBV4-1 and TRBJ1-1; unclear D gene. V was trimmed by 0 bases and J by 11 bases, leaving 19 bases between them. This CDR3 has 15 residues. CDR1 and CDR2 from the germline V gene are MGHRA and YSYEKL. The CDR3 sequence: CASSQEASGRIKAFF. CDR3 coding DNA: TGCGCCAGCAGCCAAGAAGCTTCCGGGAGGATAAAGGCTTTCTTT.

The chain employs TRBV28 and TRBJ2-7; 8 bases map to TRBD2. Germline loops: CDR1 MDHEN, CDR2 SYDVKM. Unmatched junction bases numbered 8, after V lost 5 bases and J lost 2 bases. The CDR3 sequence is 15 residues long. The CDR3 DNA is TGTGCCAGCAGTCCTTTTCCGGGGGGGGCCTACGAGCAGTACTTC. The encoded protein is CASSPFPGGAYEQYF.

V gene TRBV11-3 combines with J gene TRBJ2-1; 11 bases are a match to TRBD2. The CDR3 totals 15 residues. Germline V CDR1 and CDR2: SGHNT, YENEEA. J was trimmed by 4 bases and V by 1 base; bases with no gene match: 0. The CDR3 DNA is TGTGCCAGCAGCTTAGGACTAGCGGGGTACAATGAGCAGTTCTTC. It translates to CASSLGLAGYNEQFF.

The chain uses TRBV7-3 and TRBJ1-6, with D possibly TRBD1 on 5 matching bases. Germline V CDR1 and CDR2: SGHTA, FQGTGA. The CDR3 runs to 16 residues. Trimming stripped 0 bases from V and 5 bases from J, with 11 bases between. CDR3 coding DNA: TGTGCCAGCAGCTTAACTGGGGGGACGGATAATTCACCCCTCCACTTT. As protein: CASSLTGGTDNSPLHF.

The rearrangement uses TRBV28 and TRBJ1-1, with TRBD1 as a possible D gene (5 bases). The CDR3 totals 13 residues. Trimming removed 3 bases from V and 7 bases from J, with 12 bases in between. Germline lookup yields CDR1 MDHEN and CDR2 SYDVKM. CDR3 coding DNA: TGTGCCAGCAGTTTGGACGCGGGGGGTGAAGCTTTCTTT. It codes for CASSLDAGGEAFF. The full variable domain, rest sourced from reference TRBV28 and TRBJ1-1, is DVKVTQSSRYLVKRTGEKVFLECVQDMDHENMFWYRQDPGLGLRLIYFSYDVKMKEKGDIPEGYSVSREKKERFSLILESASTNQTSMYLCASSLDAGGEAFFGQGTRLTVV.

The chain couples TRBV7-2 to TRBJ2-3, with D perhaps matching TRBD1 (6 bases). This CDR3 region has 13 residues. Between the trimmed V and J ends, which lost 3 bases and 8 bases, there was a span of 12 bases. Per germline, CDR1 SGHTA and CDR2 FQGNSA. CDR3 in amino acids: CASSFPPQGTQYF. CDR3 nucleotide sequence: TGTGCCAGCAGCTTCCCCCCACAGGGTACGCAGTATTTT.

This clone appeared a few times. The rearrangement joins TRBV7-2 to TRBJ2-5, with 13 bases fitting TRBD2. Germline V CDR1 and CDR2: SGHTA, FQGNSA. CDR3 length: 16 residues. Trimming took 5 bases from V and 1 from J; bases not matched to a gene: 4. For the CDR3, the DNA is TGTGCCAGCAGCCTCGGACTAGCGGGGGCCCAAGAGACCCAGTACTTC. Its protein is CASSLGLAGAQETQYF.

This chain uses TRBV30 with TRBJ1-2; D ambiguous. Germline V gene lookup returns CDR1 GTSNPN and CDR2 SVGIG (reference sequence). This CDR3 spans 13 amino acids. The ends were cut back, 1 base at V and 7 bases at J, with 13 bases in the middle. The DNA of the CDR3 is TGTGCCTGGAGTGGAAGCAAGTTAGCTGGCTACACCTTC. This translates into CAWSGSKLAGYTF.